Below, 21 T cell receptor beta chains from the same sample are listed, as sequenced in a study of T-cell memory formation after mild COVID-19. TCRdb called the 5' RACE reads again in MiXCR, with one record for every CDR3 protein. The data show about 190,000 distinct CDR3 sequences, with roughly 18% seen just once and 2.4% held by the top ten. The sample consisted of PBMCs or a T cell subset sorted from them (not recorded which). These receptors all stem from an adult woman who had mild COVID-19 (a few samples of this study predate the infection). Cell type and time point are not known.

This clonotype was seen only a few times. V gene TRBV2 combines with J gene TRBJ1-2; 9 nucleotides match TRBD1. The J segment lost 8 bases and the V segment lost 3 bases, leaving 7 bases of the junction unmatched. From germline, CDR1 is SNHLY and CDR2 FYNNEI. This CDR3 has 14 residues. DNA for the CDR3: TGTGCCAGCAGTGATGGGAACAGGGGGCAAGGCTACACCTTC. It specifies CASSDGNRGQGYTF.

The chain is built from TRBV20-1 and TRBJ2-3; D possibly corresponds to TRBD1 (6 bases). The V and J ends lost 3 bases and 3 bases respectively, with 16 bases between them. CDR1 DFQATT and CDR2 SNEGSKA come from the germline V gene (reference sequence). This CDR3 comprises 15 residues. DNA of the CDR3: TGCAGTGCTAGCCCCTTAACAGGGTTAACAGATACGCAGTATTTT. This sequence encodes CSASPLTGLTDTQYF.

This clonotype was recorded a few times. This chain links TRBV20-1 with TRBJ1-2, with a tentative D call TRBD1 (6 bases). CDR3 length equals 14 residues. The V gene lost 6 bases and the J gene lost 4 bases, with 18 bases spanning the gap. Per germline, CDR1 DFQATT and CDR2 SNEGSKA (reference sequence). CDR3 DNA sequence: TGCAGTGCAGTGGATCCGGGACAAGCCTATGGCTACACCTTC. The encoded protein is CSAVDPGQAYGYTF.

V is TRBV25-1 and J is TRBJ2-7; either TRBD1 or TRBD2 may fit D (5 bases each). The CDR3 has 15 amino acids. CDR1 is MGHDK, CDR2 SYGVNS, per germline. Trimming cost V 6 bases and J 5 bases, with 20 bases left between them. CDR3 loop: CASRDPGPMTHEQYF. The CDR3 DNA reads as TGTGCCAGCAGAGATCCGGGACCCATGACCCACGAGCAGTACTTC.

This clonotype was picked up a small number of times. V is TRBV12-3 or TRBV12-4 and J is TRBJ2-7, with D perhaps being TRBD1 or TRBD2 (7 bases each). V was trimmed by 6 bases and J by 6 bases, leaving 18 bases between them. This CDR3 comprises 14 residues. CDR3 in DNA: TGTGCCAGCAGGCCGACAGGGAGGGGTGGCGAGCAGTACTTC. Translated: CASRPTGRGGEQYF.

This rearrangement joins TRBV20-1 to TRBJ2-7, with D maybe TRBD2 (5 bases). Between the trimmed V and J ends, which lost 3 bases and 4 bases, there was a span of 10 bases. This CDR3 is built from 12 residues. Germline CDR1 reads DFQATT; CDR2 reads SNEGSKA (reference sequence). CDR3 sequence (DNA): TGCAGTGCTAGTGAGAGAGGGTACGAGCAGTACTTC. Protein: CSASERGYEQYF.

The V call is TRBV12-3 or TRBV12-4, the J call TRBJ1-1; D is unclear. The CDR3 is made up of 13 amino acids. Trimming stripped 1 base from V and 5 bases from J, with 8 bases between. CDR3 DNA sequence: TGTGCCAGCAGTTTAGGGATGGAAACTGAAGCTTTCTTT. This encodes CASSLGMETEAFF.

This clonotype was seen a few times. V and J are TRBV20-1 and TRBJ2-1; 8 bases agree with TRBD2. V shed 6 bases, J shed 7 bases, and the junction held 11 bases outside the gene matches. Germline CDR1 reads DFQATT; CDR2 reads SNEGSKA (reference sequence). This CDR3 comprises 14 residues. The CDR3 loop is CSAVRAGEGNEQFF. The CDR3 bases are TGCAGTGCAGTCCGAGCGGGAGAAGGGAATGAGCAGTTCTTC.

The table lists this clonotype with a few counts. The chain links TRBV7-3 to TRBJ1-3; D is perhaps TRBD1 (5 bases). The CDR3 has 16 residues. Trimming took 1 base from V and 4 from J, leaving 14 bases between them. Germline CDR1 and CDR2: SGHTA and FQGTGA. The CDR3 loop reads CASSLSPGSGGNTIYF. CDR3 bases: TGTGCCAGCAGCTTAAGCCCAGGGTCGGGAGGAAACACCATATATTTT.

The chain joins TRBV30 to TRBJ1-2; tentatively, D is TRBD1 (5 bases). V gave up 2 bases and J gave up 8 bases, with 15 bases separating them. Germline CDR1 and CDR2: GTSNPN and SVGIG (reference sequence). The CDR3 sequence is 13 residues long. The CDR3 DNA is TGTGCCTGGAGTCCTCGGGACCTCGGGGGCTACACCTTC. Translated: CAWSPRDLGGYTF.

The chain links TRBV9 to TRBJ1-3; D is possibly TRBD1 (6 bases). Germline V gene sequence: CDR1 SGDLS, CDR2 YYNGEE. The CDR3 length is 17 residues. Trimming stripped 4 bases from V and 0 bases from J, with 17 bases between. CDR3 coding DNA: TGTGCCAGCAGCACCCACAGGGATCGGTTCTCTGGAAACACCATATATTTT. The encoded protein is CASSTHRDRFSGNTIYF. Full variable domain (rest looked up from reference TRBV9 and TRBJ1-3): DSGVTQTPKHLITATGQRVTLRCSPRSGDLSVYWYQQSLDQGLQFLIQYYNGEERAKGNILERFSAQQFPDLHSELNLSSLELGDSALYFCASSTHRDRFSGNTIYFGEGSWLTVV.

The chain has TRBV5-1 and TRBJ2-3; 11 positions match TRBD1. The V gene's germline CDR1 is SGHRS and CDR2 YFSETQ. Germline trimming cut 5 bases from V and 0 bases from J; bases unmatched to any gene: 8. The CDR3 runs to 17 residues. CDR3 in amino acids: CASSSRTGGTSTDTQYF. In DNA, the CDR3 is TGCGCCAGCAGTTCTAGGACAGGGGGCACTAGCACAGATACGCAGTATTTT.

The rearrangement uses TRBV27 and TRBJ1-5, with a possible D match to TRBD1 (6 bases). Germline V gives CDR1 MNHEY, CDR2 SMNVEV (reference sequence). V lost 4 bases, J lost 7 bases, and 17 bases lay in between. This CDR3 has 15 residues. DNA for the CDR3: TGTGCCAGCAGTTCGGGTACCGGGACAATGCAGCCCCAGCATTTT. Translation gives CASSSGTGTMQPQHF.

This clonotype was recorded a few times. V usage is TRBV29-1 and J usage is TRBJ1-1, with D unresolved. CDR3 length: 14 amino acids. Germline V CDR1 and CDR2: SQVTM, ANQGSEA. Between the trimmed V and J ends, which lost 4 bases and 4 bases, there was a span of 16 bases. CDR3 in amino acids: CSVAIGGVATEAFF. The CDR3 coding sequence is TGCAGCGTTGCTATTGGCGGGGTTGCCACTGAAGCTTTCTTT.

CDR3 sequence: CSARVSGGADTQYF. CDR3 nucleotide sequence: TGCAGTGCTAGAGTATCGGGGGGGGCGGATACGCAGTATTTT. The rearrangement uses TRBV20-1 and TRBJ2-3; 8 nucleotides agree with TRBD2. The length of the CDR3 is 14 residues. Trimming took 1 base from V and 6 from J; bases not matched to a gene: 6. In germline, CDR1 is DFQATT, CDR2 SNEGSKA (reference sequence).

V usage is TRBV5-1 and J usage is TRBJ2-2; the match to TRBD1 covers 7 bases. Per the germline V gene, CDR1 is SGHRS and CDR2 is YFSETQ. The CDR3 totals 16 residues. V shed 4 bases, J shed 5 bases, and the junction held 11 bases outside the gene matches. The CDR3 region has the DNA TGCGCCAGCAGCACCGGGACAGCCCCGGGGACCGGGGAGCTGTTTTTT. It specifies CASSTGTAPGTGELFF. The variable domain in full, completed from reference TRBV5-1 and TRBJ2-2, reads KAGVTQTPRYLIKTRGQQVTLSCSPISGHRSVSWYQQTPGQGLQFLFEYFSETQRNKGNFPGRFSGRQFSNSRSEMNVSTLELGDSALYLCASSTGTAPGTGELFFGEGSRLTVL.

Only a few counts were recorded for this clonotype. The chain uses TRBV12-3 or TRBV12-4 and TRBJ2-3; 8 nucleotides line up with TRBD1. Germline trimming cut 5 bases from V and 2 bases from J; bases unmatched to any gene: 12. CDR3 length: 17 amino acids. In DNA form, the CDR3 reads TGTGCCAGCAGTCTACGGACAGGGAAATTCAACACAGATACGCAGTATTTT. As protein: CASSLRTGKFNTDTQYF.

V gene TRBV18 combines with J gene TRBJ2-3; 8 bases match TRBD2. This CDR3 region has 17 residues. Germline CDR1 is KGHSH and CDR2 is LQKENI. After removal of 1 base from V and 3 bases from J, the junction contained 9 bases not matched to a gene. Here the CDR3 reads CASSPRRAGVVTDTQYF. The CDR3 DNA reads TGTGCCAGCTCACCACGTCGAGCGGGAGTCGTGACAGATACGCAGTATTTT.

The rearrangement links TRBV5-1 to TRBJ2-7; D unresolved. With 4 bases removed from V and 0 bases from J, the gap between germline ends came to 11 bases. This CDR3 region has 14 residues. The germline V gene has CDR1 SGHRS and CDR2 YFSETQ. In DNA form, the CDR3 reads TGCGCCAGCAGCACCGGTTCGGACTCCTACGAGCAGTACTTC. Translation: CASSTGSDSYEQYF.

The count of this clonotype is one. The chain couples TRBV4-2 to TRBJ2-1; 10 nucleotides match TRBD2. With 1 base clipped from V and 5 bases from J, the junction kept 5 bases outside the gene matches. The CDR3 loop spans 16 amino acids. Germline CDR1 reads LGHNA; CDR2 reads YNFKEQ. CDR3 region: CASSQGLAGADNEQFF. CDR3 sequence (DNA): TGTGCCAGCAGCCAAGGGCTAGCGGGGGCCGACAATGAGCAGTTCTTC.

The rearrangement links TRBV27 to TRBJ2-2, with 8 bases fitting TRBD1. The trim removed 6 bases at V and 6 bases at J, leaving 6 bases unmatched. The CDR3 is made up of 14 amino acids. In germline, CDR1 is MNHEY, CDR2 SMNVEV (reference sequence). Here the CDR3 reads CASRDRAVSGELFF. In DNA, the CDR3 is TGTGCCAGCAGGGACAGGGCCGTTTCCGGGGAGCTGTTTTTT.